The entry below describes one T cell receptor (beta chain). The sample is drawn from a study of control samples from healthy donors and cancer patients. The table came from immunoSEQ multiplex PCR; TCRdb's copy has only in-frame clones and leaves some out. This table holds 150,000 to 200,000 clones, around nine tenths found once. The CDR3 extends over 15 amino acids. The germline V gene has CDR1 MNHEY and CDR2 SMNVEV (reference sequence). The V gene lost 7 bases and the J gene lost 6 bases, with 19 bases spanning the gap. The clonotype originates from a man under 40 in good health. The J gene is TRBJ2-1, the V gene TRBV27; D may correspond to TRBD1 or TRBD2 (5 bases each). Sequenced material: blood. CDR3 residues: CASTSGTPGPNEQFF. In DNA, the CDR3 is TGTGCCAGCACATCCGGGACCCCTGGCCCCAATGAGCAGTTCTTC.